The 20 T cell receptor beta chains listed next were all sequenced from one sample in a study of T-cell reconstitution after alpha-beta-depleted transplantation in children. The authors prepared the TCRbeta library with unique molecular identifiers. TCRdb called the PCR reads again in MiXCR, with one record for every CDR3 protein. The table records roughly 500,000 distinct CDR3 sequences, less than 35% of them present only once. Sample: PBMCs from the stem cell graft donor, taken from the stem cell graft. Receptors originate from a human donor who donated a stem cell graft to a child with aplastic anemia.

The chain carries TRBV19 and TRBJ1-1; D unresolved. From germline, CDR1 is LNHDA and CDR2 SQIVND (reference sequence). Trimming stripped 2 bases from V and 9 bases from J, with 7 bases between. This CDR3 has 11 amino acids. The CDR3 nucleotides read TGTGCCAGTAGTATATACCGTCAAGCTTTCTTT. Residues: CASSIYRQAFF.

The V and J genes are TRBV9 and TRBJ1-5; 9 bases align to TRBD1. The germline V gene encodes CDR1 SGDLS and CDR2 YYNGEE. The V gene end was trimmed by 4 bases and the J gene end by 6 bases; junction bases not matched to a gene: 8. The CDR3 loop spans 15 amino acids. Here the CDR3 reads CASSTGTGSGQPQHF. The CDR3 DNA follows: TGTGCCAGCAGCACCGGGACAGGGTCGGGTCAGCCCCAGCATTTT.

This clonotype was detected only a few times. The chain combines TRBV7-2 with TRBJ2-1; TRBD2 matches at 12 bases. In germline, CDR1 is SGHTA, CDR2 FQGNSA. CDR3 length: 15 amino acids. Germline trimming cut 7 bases from V and 7 bases from J; bases unmatched to any gene: 8. The CDR3 reads CASNPLAGGRNEQFF. The CDR3 DNA is TGTGCCAGCAACCCACTAGCGGGAGGCAGAAATGAGCAGTTCTTC.

This clonotype was picked up a small number of times. The genes are TRBV7-3 and TRBJ1-6; 10 bases line up with TRBD1. The CDR3 consists of 13 residues. V trimming: 5 bases; J trimming: 14 bases; junction bases outside the gene matches: 6. In germline, CDR1 is SGHTA, CDR2 FQGTGA. CDR3 protein: CASSPGTGAALHF. The CDR3 DNA follows: TGTGCCAGCAGCCCCGGGACAGGGGCGGCCCTCCACTTT.

A few counts support this clonotype. J is TRBJ2-1 and V is TRBV4-3, with a weak D call TRBD1 (6 bases). CDR1 LGHNA and CDR2 YSLEER come from the germline V gene. The V end was cut by 4 bases, the J end by 9 bases, with 13 bases between. This CDR3 region has 13 residues. CDR3: CASSRLRGTEQFF. CDR3 nucleotides: TGCGCCAGCAGCCGGTTGAGGGGGACTGAGCAGTTCTTC.

J is TRBJ2-7 and V is TRBV5-1, with D possibly being TRBD1 (6 bases). CDR1 is SGHRS, CDR2 YFSETQ, per germline. The V gene lost 10 bases and the J gene lost 6 bases, with 17 bases spanning the gap. The CDR3 consists of 12 residues. CDR3 region: CASIGQGSEQYF. CDR3 bases: TGCGCCTCCATCGGGCAGGGGAGCGAGCAGTACTTC.

This clonotype was seen a few times. The chain is built from TRBV7-9 and TRBJ2-7; D is unclear. Trimming left V 5 bases short and J 5 bases short, with 7 bases between. The CDR3 contains 11 residues. Germline CDR1 is SEHNR and CDR2 is FQNEAQ (reference sequence). The CDR3 nucleotides read TGTGCCAGCAGCCCCACTGACGAGCAGTACTTC. Its translation: CASSPTDEQYF.

This chain links TRBV12-3 or TRBV12-4 with TRBJ2-1, with 11 nucleotides matching TRBD2. V was pared by 6 bases and J by 4 bases, with 8 bases of the junction left unmatched. The CDR3 loop spans 16 amino acids. The CDR3 DNA follows: TGTGCCAGCAGCCTAAGACTAGCGGGACTATACAATGAGCAGTTCTTC. This translates into CASSLRLAGLYNEQFF.

This sequence joins TRBV28 and TRBJ2-7, with D possibly TRBD2 on 5 matching bases. CDR3 length: 14 residues. Germline CDR1 and CDR2: MDHEN and SYDVKM. Trimming left V 4 bases short and J 3 bases short, with 13 bases between. The CDR3 protein is CASSSGLHSYEQYV. The CDR3 DNA sequence: TGTGCCAGCAGTTCTGGACTTCATAGCTACGAGCAGTACGTC.

V usage is TRBV6-5 and J usage is TRBJ1-2; TRBD1 might be the D (5 bases). Looked up from germline, CDR1 is MNHEY and CDR2 is SVGAGI. The CDR3 extends over 15 amino acids. V lost 2 bases to trimming and J lost 5 bases, with 15 bases between them. CDR3 residues: CASSYKYTGTYGYTF. The DNA of the CDR3 is TGTGCCAGCAGTTACAAGTATACGGGGACGTATGGCTACACCTTC.

This rearrangement joins TRBV4-3 to TRBJ2-5; a weak D match, TRBD1 (5 bases). V shed 5 bases and J shed 2 bases, with 9 bases lying between them. Germline V lookup: CDR1 LGHNA, CDR2 YSLEER. The CDR3 covers 13 residues. CDR3 amino acids: CASSYGHQETQYF. The CDR3 DNA reads as TGCGCCAGCAGCTACGGACATCAAGAGACCCAGTACTTC.

V gene TRBV25-1 combines with J gene TRBJ2-7; D unresolved. Looked up from germline, CDR1 is MGHDK and CDR2 is SYGVNS. This CDR3 is 12 amino acids long. V shed 1 base and J shed 5 bases, with 6 bases lying between them. The DNA of the CDR3 is TGTGCCAGCAGTGAATGGCCCGACGAGCAGTACTTC. This encodes CASSEWPDEQYF.

This clonotype turned up a few times. This chain joins TRBV6-5 and TRBJ2-1; 10 nucleotides match TRBD2. This CDR3 is built from 17 residues. Losses at the gene ends were 0 bases for V and 4 bases for J; bases not matched to a gene: 6. Germline CDR1 is MNHEY and CDR2 is SVGAGI. The DNA of the CDR3 is TGTGCCAGCAGTTACTCCGATCTAGCGGGAGTATACAATGAGCAGTTCTTC. It specifies CASSYSDLAGVYNEQFF.

The CDR3 sequence: CASIDSPKPGYTF. CDR3 coding DNA: TGTGCCAGTATTGACAGCCCCAAACCCGGCTACACCTTC. The chain links TRBV19 to TRBJ1-2; D might be TRBD1 (5 bases). CDR1 is LNHDA, CDR2 SQIVND, per germline (reference sequence). V gave up 7 bases and J gave up 8 bases, with 17 bases separating them. The CDR3 spans 13 residues.

This clonotype was picked up a small number of times. The rearrangement joins TRBV27 to TRBJ1-1, with D perhaps TRBD1 (6 bases). This CDR3 region has 15 residues. Trimming removed 7 bases from V and 1 base from J, with 16 bases in between. The germline V gene encodes CDR1 MNHEY and CDR2 SMNVEV (reference sequence). The DNA of the CDR3 is TGTGCCAGCAAAAACAGGGTAATTGGGAACACTGAAGCTTTCTTT. This gives the protein CASKNRVIGNTEAFF.

The gene calls are TRBV12-3 or TRBV12-4 and TRBJ1-2, with D maybe TRBD1 (6 bases). V gave up 4 bases and J gave up 4 bases, with 10 bases separating them. CDR3 length: 13 residues. Here the CDR3 DNA reads TGTGCCAGCAGTTGGCCAGGGGCCTATGGCTACACCTTC. This translates into CASSWPGAYGYTF.

This clonotype was detected only a few times. The V and J genes are TRBV4-1 and TRBJ2-7, with D unclear. The CDR3 sequence is 13 residues long. Trimming removed 0 bases from V and 3 bases from J, with 6 bases in between. Germline V gene lookup returns CDR1 MGHRA and CDR2 YSYEKL. Written as DNA, the CDR3 is TGCGCCAGCAGCCAAGAGGAAGGCTACGAGCAGTACGTC. Translation: CASSQEEGYEQYV.

The chain combines TRBV20-1 with TRBJ2-5, with 12 bases aligning to TRBD2. The CDR3 covers 15 residues. The germline V gene has CDR1 DFQATT and CDR2 SNEGSKA (reference sequence). V lost 4 bases and J lost 5; bases outside the gene matches: 8. The CDR3 protein is CSATLAGGPLETQYF. As DNA, the CDR3 is TGCAGTGCTACTCTAGCGGGAGGGCCTTTGGAGACCCAGTACTTC.

V and J are TRBV12-3 or TRBV12-4 and TRBJ2-5, with 9 bases fitting TRBD1. V lost 5 bases, J lost 0 bases, and 4 bases stayed unmatched. The CDR3 totals 15 residues. The CDR3 loop is CASSPGQGHQETQYF. The CDR3 bases are TGTGCCAGCAGTCCCGGACAGGGGCACCAAGAGACCCAGTACTTC.

This clonotype was seen only a few times. This chain links TRBV7-9 with TRBJ1-4, with 7 bases lining up with TRBD1. The CDR3 runs to 14 residues. In germline, CDR1 is SEHNR, CDR2 FQNEAQ (reference sequence). V lost 1 base, J lost 6 bases, and 2 bases stayed unmatched. The CDR3 is CASSLGRGDEKLFF. CDR3 DNA: TGTGCCAGCAGCTTAGGCAGGGGGGATGAAAAACTGTTTTTT.